This entry is about one TCR beta chain. For CDR3 and TCR beta VDJ profiling, genomic DNA was the template used. One entry per CDR3 protein results from TCRdb running MiXCR on the reads. Here the sample spans around 230,000 distinct CDR3 sequences, about 59% being singletons. With V trimmed by 0 bases and J by 8 bases, 10 bases remained unmatched. The germline gives CDR1 SGHTA, CDR2 FQGTGA. The CDR3 runs to 17 residues. This specimen belongs to a study of CD8+CD57+ T cells in acquired aplastic anemia. Material for sequencing was sorted CD4+, CD8+, or CD8+CD57+ T cells (not recorded which) from PBMCs. The chain employs TRBV7-3 and TRBJ2-1, with TRBD2 matching 10 bases. The source of this sequence is a human donor in good health. This chain's CDR3 is CASSLTRGTSGNHEQFF. The CDR3 DNA reads TGTGCCAGCAGCTTAACGAGAGGAACTAGCGGGAACCATGAGCAGTTCTTC.